Listed below are T cell receptor beta chains from one sample, sequenced in a study of cytomegalovirus exposure and HLA in healthy donors. The method was immunoSEQ multiplex PCR; TCRdb's version includes in-frame clones alone and lacks a portion of them. The sample has some 110,000 clones, approximately 74% seen once. Sequences were obtained from PBMCs. The receptor set was obtained from a woman aged 45-60 years in good health and CMV-seropositive. The conserved cysteine and the conserved F or W are not part of the CDR3 here. The order of the fields is V gene, CDR3 length, J gene, CDR3 protein.

>TRBV5-4|10|TRBJ2-7
ASSLQGNEQY
>TRBV10-2|11|TRBJ2-5
ASSGQIQETQY
>TRBV6-1|9|TRBJ2-3
ASSLTDTQY
>TRBV7-9|12|TRBJ2-7
ASSLGMGLGEQY
>TRBV7-9|13|TRBJ1-1
ASSPEGQANTEAF
>TRBV7-2|12|TRBJ1-2
ASSAGQGLYGYT
>TRBV4-2|15|TRBJ2-7
ASSQGTSGGGVYEQY
>TRBV30|10|TRBJ2-5
AWAGFKETQY
>TRBV2|12|TRBJ2-4
ASTEIAGKNIQY
>TRBV27|13|TRBJ2-7
ASSFSDSGPYEQY
>TRBV6-1|11|TRBJ1-1
ASSEAGGTEAF
>TRBV7-9|15|TRBJ1-2
ASSSWRETGVFTGYT
>TRBV2|13|TRBJ2-7
ASSVVVAGTYEQY
>TRBV6-5|12|TRBJ2-7
ASRNLDITYEQY
>TRBV15|15|TRBJ2-7
ATSRDLAAAKAYERY
>TRBV9|13|TRBJ1-5
ASSENTGTGQPQH
>TRBV25-1|13|TRBJ1-4
ASSAGLTTNEKLF
>TRBV19|15|TRBJ2-6
ASSPGQGAPGANVLT
>TRBV25-1|10|TRBJ2-7
ASRMGLAVEY
>TRBV18|12|TRBJ1-4
ASSLQGLNEKLF
>TRBV30|12|TRBJ2-7
AWSGGHHSYEQY
>TRBV7-9|12|TRBJ1-1
ASSLGTANTEAF
>TRBV7-2|15|TRBJ2-2
ASSERGRVFRTGELF
>TRBV28|13|TRBJ1-2
ASSFPGGLGYGYT
>TRBV29-1|12|TRBJ2-2
SVVEAGNTGELF
>TRBV9|11|TRBJ2-1
ASSSRRALEQF